This T cell receptor (beta chain) was sequenced for a study of cytomegalovirus exposure and HLA in healthy donors. Study-wide results and limits: Productive status was seen about 87% or about 30% of the time for most TCR beta V segments in an earlier analysis.

This clone was recorded a few times. Its antigen is undetermined. CDR3 length: 13 amino acids. After removal of 6 bases from V and 5 bases from J, the junction contained 6 bases not matched to a gene. Germline V gene data show CDR1 as SQVTM and CDR2 as ANQGSEA. PCR involved 60 Vbeta and 13 Jbeta primers. The table came from immunoSEQ multiplex PCR; TCRdb's copy has only in-frame clones and leaves some out. The sample has 100,000 to 150,000 clones; approximately 78% are singletons. Sequencing input: PBMCs. This receptor was identified in a human donor in good health. The chain combines TRBV29-1 with TRBJ2-7, with 11 bases identical to TRBD2. The CDR3 bases are TGCAGCGTAACTAGCGGGAGCTACAACGAGCAGTACTTC. It translates to CSVTSGSYNEQYF.